This T cell receptor beta chain was recovered during a study of T cells in Graves' hyperthyroidism and ophthalmopathy. At the level of the study: Peripheral blood was obtained at initial diagnosis, preceding any treatment.

V was cut by 6 bases and J by 3 bases, with 12 bases left in between. Germline CDR1 ENHRY, CDR2 SYGVKD. The CDR3 consists of 15 residues. This clonotype was counted ten times or more. Amplified TCR beta CDR3 regions derived from RNA transcripts. The primer set for the first-round RT-PCR of the TCR CDR3 was HTBI. MiXCR, run by TCRdb on the multiplex PCR reads, gives a single entry per CDR3 protein. The data hold 350,000 or so distinct CDR3 sequences, with roughly a fifth observed a single time. The gene calls are TRBV10-3 and TRBJ1-6; D might be TRBD1 (6 bases). The material sequenced was blood. The receptor comes from a woman aged 50 to 60 with Graves' hyperthyroidism. The CDR3 nucleotides read TGTGCCATCAGGGAGGACAGCAACTATAATTCACCCCTCCACTTT. Its protein is CAIREDSNYNSPLHF.